Below, one TCR beta chain is given with its context. What this receptor recognizes is not known. No base quality information exists; no much larger clone differs at one position. The data derive from a study of T cell changes during pregnancy in multiple sclerosis (dated by TCRdb to about 2019). With regard to the full study: The study looked at changes in the T cell repertoire across pregnancy in women with multiple sclerosis.

Its CDR3 holds 15 amino acids, cysteine through phenylalanine. Just CDR3 DNA is preserved here, 45 bases in frame from base 1. Trimmed from V: 2 bases; trimmed from J: 0 bases; junction bases lacking a gene match: 4. CDR1 and CDR2, per the germline V gene, are SNHLY and FYNNEI. To prepare the library, the immunoSEQ multiplex PCR assay was applied. TCRdb's version of the immuneACCESS table is confined to in-frame rearrangements and falls short of the full clone set. An unresolved V gene accounts for under half of the shortfall where checked; the remainder is of unknown origin. This sample lists roughly 100,000 clones; 80% to 95% were detected once. The ten top clones hold around 1.5% of the sample.

The TCR sequence derives from a female donor with multiple sclerosis, enrolled in a pregnancy study. The rearrangement joined TRBV2 to TRBJ2-7; 7 middle bases align to TRBD1. The specimen was peripheral blood, collected after pregnancy. CDR3 protein: CASSETGQVSYEQYF. The DNA is TGTGCCAGCAGTGAAACCGGACAGGTCTCCTACGAGCAGTACTTC.